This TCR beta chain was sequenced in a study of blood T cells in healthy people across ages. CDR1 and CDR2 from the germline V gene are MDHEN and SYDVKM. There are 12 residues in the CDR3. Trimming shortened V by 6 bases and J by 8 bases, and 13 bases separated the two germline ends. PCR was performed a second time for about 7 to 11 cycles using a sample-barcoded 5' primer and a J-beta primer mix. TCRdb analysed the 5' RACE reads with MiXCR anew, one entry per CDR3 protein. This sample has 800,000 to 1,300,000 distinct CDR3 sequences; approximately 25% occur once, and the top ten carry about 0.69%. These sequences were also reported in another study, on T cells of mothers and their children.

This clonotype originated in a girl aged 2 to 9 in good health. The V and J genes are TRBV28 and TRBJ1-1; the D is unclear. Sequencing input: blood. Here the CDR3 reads CASSHPGEEAFF. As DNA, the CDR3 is TGTGCCAGCAGCCATCCCGGGGAAGAAGCTTTCTTT.